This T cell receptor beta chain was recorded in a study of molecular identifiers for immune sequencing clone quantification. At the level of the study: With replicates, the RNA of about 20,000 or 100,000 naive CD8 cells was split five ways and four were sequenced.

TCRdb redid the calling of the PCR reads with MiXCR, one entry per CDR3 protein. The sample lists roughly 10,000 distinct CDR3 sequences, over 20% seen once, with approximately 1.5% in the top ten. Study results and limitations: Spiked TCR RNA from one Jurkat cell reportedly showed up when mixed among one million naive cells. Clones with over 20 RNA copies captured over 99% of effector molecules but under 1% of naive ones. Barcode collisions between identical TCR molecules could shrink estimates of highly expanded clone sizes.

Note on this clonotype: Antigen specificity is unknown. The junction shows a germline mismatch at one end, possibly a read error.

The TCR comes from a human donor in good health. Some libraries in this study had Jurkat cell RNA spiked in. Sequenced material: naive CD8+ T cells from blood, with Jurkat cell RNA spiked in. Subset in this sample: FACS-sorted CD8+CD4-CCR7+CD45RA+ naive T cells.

The CDR3 region is CASSQTPAQGDTLYF. The CDR3 region has the DNA TGTGCCAGCAGCCAGACCCCGGCCCAGGGAGATACGCTGTATTTT. V and J are TRBV9 and TRBJ2-3; D may match TRBD1 or TRBD2 (5 bases each). Germline V gene lookup returns CDR1 SGDLS and CDR2 YYNGEE. The CDR3 covers 15 residues.